A single sample gave rise to the 23 T cell receptor beta chains below, sequenced in a study of graft-versus-host responses after intestinal transplantation. The antigens for these receptors are not known. TCRdb keeps only in-frame clones here, not all; method: immunoSEQ multiplex PCR. The data show more than 95,000 clones, roughly 90% seen once. The sequenced sample was unstimulated CD4+ T cells sorted from spleen or lymph node cells, obtained before intestinal transplant. The receptors come from a human donor who received an intestinal transplant.

The CDR3 DNA reads TGTGCCAGCAGTTGGGGGGTCCCAGATACGCAGTATTTT. It codes for CASSWGVPDTQYF. V gene TRBV2 combines with J gene TRBJ2-3; tentatively, D is TRBD2 (6 bases). The CDR3 covers 13 residues. CDR1 is SNHLY and CDR2 is FYNNEI in the germline V gene. V was clipped by 5 bases and J by 4 bases, with 10 bases between them.

The chain uses TRBV7-6 and TRBJ1-3; D call uncertain. The CDR3 runs to 18 residues. V dropped 0 bases and J dropped 0 bases, with 15 bases sitting between them. The germline V gene has CDR1 SGHVS and CDR2 FNYEAQ. DNA for the CDR3: TGTGCCAGCAGCTTAGCGGGCTCCCTCCCTTTCTCTGGAAACACCATATATTTT. Its translation is CASSLAGSLPFSGNTIYF.

The chain carries TRBV4-1 and TRBJ1-3; possibly TRBD1 for D (5 bases). The V end was cut by 3 bases, the J end by 0 bases, with 15 bases between. The CDR3 spans 17 residues. The germline V gene encodes CDR1 MGHRA and CDR2 YSYEKL. CDR3 coding DNA: TGCGCCAGCAGCCACTTGGGACGGTCGAGCTCTGGAAACACCATATATTTT. Its translation: CASSHLGRSSSGNTIYF.

The CDR3 sequence: CASTGQGGETQYF. The CDR3 DNA follows: TGTGCCAGCACCGGACAGGGAGGTGAGACCCAGTACTTC. The V call is TRBV7-2, the J call TRBJ2-5, with 8 bases identical to TRBD1. V dropped 7 bases and J dropped 5; count of bases not matched to a gene: 6. The CDR3 has 13 amino acids. Germline-derived CDR1 and CDR2 are SGHTA and FQGNSA.

The rearrangement uses TRBV5-6 and TRBJ1-2; D unresolved. This CDR3 comprises 15 residues. Trimming took off 4 bases at V and 7 bases at J, with 20 bases between the two ends. CDR1 is SGHDT and CDR2 is YYEEEE in the germline V gene. CDR3 sequence reads: CASSLPGEVSGGYTF. CDR3 nucleotide sequence: TGTGCCAGCAGCCTGCCGGGCGAGGTATCGGGTGGCTACACCTTC.

This sequence joins TRBV27 and TRBJ2-2, with D possibly matching TRBD2 (5 bases). V was cut by 3 bases and J by 4 bases, with 9 bases left in between. CDR1 and CDR2 (germline): MNHEY, SMNVEV (reference sequence). The CDR3 is made up of 14 amino acids. CDR3 sequence (DNA): TGTGCCAGCAGTTTGCGGGCGAGCACCGGGGAGCTGTTTTTT. Its protein is CASSLRASTGELFF.

V gene TRBV5-1 combines with J gene TRBJ2-5; D might be TRBD2 (6 bases). The germline V gene has CDR1 SGHRS and CDR2 YFSETQ. The CDR3 is made up of 13 amino acids. V lost 4 bases, J lost 13 bases, and 20 bases lay in between. This CDR3 reads CASSRDSPYELYF. In DNA form, the CDR3 reads TGCGCCAGCAGCCGGGACTCACCCTACGAGCTGTACTTC.

This rearrangement joins TRBV9 to TRBJ2-5, with a possible D match to TRBD1 (6 bases). This CDR3 spans 15 amino acids. CDR1 and CDR2 (germline): SGDLS, YYNGEE. V was cut by 0 bases and J by 4 bases, with 13 bases left in between. The CDR3: CASSVDMGAGETQYF. The CDR3 bases are TGTGCCAGCAGCGTAGATATGGGGGCAGGAGAGACCCAGTACTTC.

The rearrangement joins TRBV5-1 to TRBJ2-7; D gene ambiguous. With 0 bases removed from V and 4 bases from J, the gap between germline ends came to 17 bases. Germline V lookup: CDR1 SGHRS, CDR2 YFSETQ. CDR3 length: 16 amino acids. CDR3 coding DNA: TGCGCCAGCAGCTTGGCTACCCCCCCGGGTGAATACGAGCAGTACTTC. Amino acids: CASSLATPPGEYEQYF.

The rearrangement joins TRBV5-1 to TRBJ2-2, with D hard to call. V was cut by 4 bases and J by 0 bases, with 7 bases left in between. This CDR3 region has 14 residues. Germline V gene lookup returns CDR1 SGHRS and CDR2 YFSETQ. The CDR3 coding sequence is TGCGCCAGCAGCCCCGACCCGAACACCGGGGAGCTGTTTTTT. The encoded protein is CASSPDPNTGELFF.

The chain joins TRBV10-3 to TRBJ1-6, with no clear D. V gave up 0 bases and J gave up 9 bases, with 6 bases separating them. This CDR3 spans 13 amino acids. Per germline, CDR1 ENHRY and CDR2 SYGVKD. This chain's CDR3 is CAISESEGSPLHF. CDR3 coding DNA: TGTGCCATCAGTGAGTCGGAGGGTTCACCCCTCCACTTT.

The J gene is TRBJ2-3, the V gene TRBV28, with D possibly being TRBD1 or TRBD2 (6 bases each). Germline V gives CDR1 MDHEN, CDR2 SYDVKM. The V gene lost 8 bases and the J gene lost 5 bases, with 14 bases spanning the gap. The CDR3 covers 13 residues. The CDR3 coding sequence is TGTGCCAGCCAGAAGGGGGGAAAAGATACGCAGTATTTT. Translating gives CASQKGGKDTQYF.

The J gene is TRBJ2-2, the V gene TRBV7-9; D not certain. With 1 base removed from V and 1 base from J, the gap between germline ends came to 10 bases. The germline CDR1 and CDR2 sequences are SEHNR and FQNEAQ (reference sequence). This CDR3 has 16 amino acids. This CDR3 is CASSLVAGWNTGELFF. The CDR3 region has the DNA TGTGCCAGCAGCTTAGTCGCAGGATGGAACACCGGGGAGCTGTTTTTT.

In this sample, this clone turned up once. The chain's CDR3 is CASRRDSNTGELFF. The CDR3 bases are TGTGCCAGCAGACGGGACAGCAACACCGGGGAGCTGTTTTTT. The chain uses TRBV7-6 and TRBJ2-2; 7 bases are a match to TRBD1. Germline V gene data show CDR1 as SGHVS and CDR2 as FNYEAQ. The CDR3 has 14 amino acids. With 6 bases clipped from V and 2 bases from J, the junction kept 3 bases outside the gene matches.

The rearrangement uses TRBV6-5 and TRBJ2-5, with TRBD2 identical over 9 bases. This CDR3 is 14 amino acids long. Germline-derived CDR1 and CDR2 are MNHEY and SVGAGI. Germline trimming cut 6 bases from V and 5 bases from J; bases unmatched to any gene: 7. CDR3 loop: CASSVAGAPETQYF. As DNA, the CDR3 is TGTGCCAGCAGCGTAGCGGGAGCCCCGGAGACCCAGTACTTC.

The J gene is TRBJ2-7, the V gene TRBV5-5, with 12 bases that match TRBD1. The CDR3 is made up of 16 amino acids. Germline CDR1 SGHKS, CDR2 YYEKEE (reference sequence). Losses at the gene ends were 0 bases for V and 8 bases for J; bases not matched to a gene: 9. The CDR3 reads CASSLVRGTGGLKQYF. The CDR3 DNA follows: TGTGCCAGCAGCTTGGTTAGAGGGACAGGGGGCCTCAAGCAGTACTTC. The whole variable domain, filled in from reference TRBV5-5 and TRBJ2-7, reads DAGVTQSPTHLIKTRGQQVTLRCSPISGHKSVSWYQQVLGQGPQFIFQYYEKEERGRGNFPDRFSARQFPNYSSELNVNALLLGDSALYLCASSLVRGTGGLKQYFGPGTRLTVT.

The chain uses TRBV11-3 and TRBJ2-1; no reliable D call. From germline, CDR1 is SGHNT and CDR2 YENEEA. There are 13 residues in the CDR3. The V end lost 3 bases, the J end lost 7 bases, and 10 bases lay between the germline ends. This CDR3 is CASSFFLGNEQFF. CDR3 DNA: TGTGCCAGCAGCTTTTTTCTAGGGAATGAGCAGTTCTTC.

The J gene is TRBJ2-1, the V gene TRBV28; either TRBD1 or TRBD2 may fit D (5 bases each). The germline V and J ends were trimmed by 8 bases and 3 bases, with 11 bases remaining between them. CDR1 and CDR2 (germline): MDHEN, SYDVKM. CDR3 length: 13 amino acids. The CDR3 coding sequence is TGTGCCAGCCAGAGGGGTGACTACAATGAGCAGTTCTTC. Translating gives CASQRGDYNEQFF.

This sequence joins TRBV6-6 and TRBJ1-6, with D unclear. Germline-derived CDR1 and CDR2 are MNHNY and SVGAGI (reference sequence). V lost 1 base and J lost 7, with 2 bases in between. This CDR3 has 12 amino acids. DNA for the CDR3: TGTGCCAGCAGTTACTTGAATTCACCCCTCCACTTT. This encodes CASSYLNSPLHF.

The rearrangement uses TRBV28 and TRBJ2-1, with 9 bases fitting TRBD1. Germline values: CDR1 MDHEN, CDR2 SYDVKM. The length of the CDR3 is 14 residues. The V segment lost 7 bases and the J segment 6 bases; nucleotides outside the gene matches: 7. The CDR3 DNA sequence: TGTGCCAGCACAGGAGGACAGGGGACCAATGAGCAGTTCTTC. This gives the protein CASTGGQGTNEQFF.

V and J are TRBV10-3 and TRBJ2-3; 7 bases align to TRBD1. Germline-derived CDR1 and CDR2 are ENHRY and SYGVKD. The CDR3 has 16 amino acids. V shed 6 bases and J 0 bases; nucleotides not matched to a gene: 9. The CDR3 region has the DNA TGTGCCATCAGCTACAACAGGGGTAGTAGCACAGATACGCAGTATTTT. It encodes CAISYNRGSSTDTQYF.

V and J are TRBV11-2 and TRBJ2-1; 9 bases are shared with TRBD2. The V and J ends lost 3 bases and 9 bases, in that order; junction bases with no gene match: 9. This CDR3 contains 15 residues. Per the germline V gene, CDR1 is SGHAT and CDR2 is FQNNGV. The CDR3 here is CASSFTSGPVPEQFF. CDR3 DNA: TGTGCCAGCAGCTTTACTAGCGGGCCTGTTCCTGAGCAGTTCTTC.

In this sample, this clone turned up a few times. This chain uses TRBV2 with TRBJ1-2; 7 bases match TRBD1. This CDR3 has 14 residues. Germline CDR1 SNHLY, CDR2 FYNNEI. The V segment lost 10 bases and the J segment 4 bases; nucleotides outside the gene matches: 12. The CDR3 DNA is TGTGCCATTGATATTACAGGGGCCGCCTATGGCTACACCTTC. Its protein is CAIDITGAAYGYTF.